A single sample is the source of the 30 T cell receptor beta chains below, sequenced in a study of regulatory T cells in long-lasting Graves disease. TCR beta libraries were built with iRepertoire HTBI primers and Arm-PCR of CDR3 regions. TCRdb fed the multiplex PCR reads into MiXCR, producing one record per CDR3 protein. Here the sample spans 400,000 to 500,000 distinct CDR3 sequences, 13% to 15% being singletons. Regarding time point: newly diagnosed GD, antithyroid drugs for less than 3 months. PBMC-extracted RNA yielded the TCR library. These data were also filed under a second study, of T cells in Graves' hyperthyroidism and ophthalmopathy.

Sequenced material: peripheral blood mononuclear cells (PBMCs), taken at new diagnosis, from a patient treated with antithyroid drugs. Receptors originate from a woman aged 50 to 65 with Graves disease.

V and J are TRBV12-3 or TRBV12-4 and TRBJ2-5; 13 bases agree with TRBD2. With V trimmed by 3 bases and J by 5 bases, 6 bases remained unmatched. This CDR3 comprises 16 residues. Here the CDR3 reads CASSFGGLAGRETQYF. The CDR3, as DNA: TGTGCCAGCAGTTTCGGGGGACTAGCGGGACGGGAGACCCAGTACTTC.

This clonotype was seen only a few times. The chain recombines TRBV7-9 with TRBJ2-3, with 8 bases that match TRBD1. This CDR3 spans 16 amino acids. After removal of 7 bases from V and 1 base from J, the junction contained 10 bases not matched to a gene. Germline V CDR1 and CDR2: SEHNR, FQNEAQ (reference sequence). This CDR3 reads CASIKTGEKRTDTQYF. DNA of the CDR3: TGTGCCAGCATCAAGACAGGGGAGAAACGCACAGATACGCAGTATTTT.

In its sample, this clonotype was seen many times. An end of the junction does not agree with germline; a read error may underlie this. The V call is TRBV5-1, the J call TRBJ2-3; 7 positions match TRBD1. This CDR3 spans 16 amino acids. Germline loops: CDR1 SGHRS, CDR2 YFSETQ. In nucleotides, the CDR3 is TGTGCCAGCAGCTTGACAGGGCATACTAGCACAGATACGCAGTATTTT. It translates to CASSLTGHTSTDTQYF.

This clonotype was observed a handful of times. The J gene is TRBJ2-2, the V gene TRBV10-3; 15 nucleotides match TRBD2. Germline V gene data show CDR1 as ENHRY and CDR2 as SYGVKD. V gave up 4 bases and J gave up 0 bases; unmatched junction bases: 3. The CDR3 covers 18 residues. The CDR3 DNA sequence: TGTGCCATCAGTGGGACTAGCGGGAGGGCTGCGAACACCGGGGAGCTGTTTTTT. Residues: CAISGTSGRAANTGELFF.

This clonotype has at least ten counts. This chain links TRBV2 with TRBJ2-5; TRBD2 aligns across 16 bases. This CDR3 comprises 15 residues. CDR1 is SNHLY, CDR2 FYNNEI, per germline. The V segment lost 11 bases and the J segment 8 bases; nucleotides outside the gene matches: 11. The CDR3 loop reads CAESMGLAGGATQYF. CDR3 DNA: TGTGCCGAAAGTATGGGACTAGCGGGGGGGGCAACCCAGTACTTC.

This clonotype was detected many times. The J gene is TRBJ2-1, the V gene TRBV10-3, with D possibly matching TRBD2 (7 bases). The CDR3 is 17 residues long. V was pared by 2 bases and J by 0 bases, with 14 bases between. In germline, CDR1 is ENHRY, CDR2 SYGVKD. The CDR3 nucleotides are TGTGCCATCAGTGAGAGGGGGGGCGGGAGCTCCTACAATGAGCAGTTCTTC. Protein product: CAISERGGGSSYNEQFF.

Many counts were recorded for this clonotype. The chain combines TRBV12-3 or TRBV12-4 with TRBJ2-1; 9 nucleotides align to TRBD1. V shed 6 bases and J 6 bases; nucleotides not matched to a gene: 6. CDR3 length: 14 amino acids. The CDR3 loop reads CASREQGASNEQFF. The CDR3 DNA sequence: TGTGCCAGCAGGGAACAGGGGGCCTCCAATGAGCAGTTCTTC.

This clonotype was detected ten times or more. V gene TRBV12-3 or TRBV12-4 combines with J gene TRBJ2-7; maybe TRBD1 (6 bases). The CDR3 has 17 amino acids. V was clipped by 1 base and J by 5 bases, with 21 bases between them. CDR3 in DNA: TGTGCCAGCAGTTTAGAGAGAGGGACACTACCTTTGGACGAGCAGTACTTC. Translation gives CASSLERGTLPLDEQYF.

This rearrangement joins TRBV7-9 to TRBJ1-1; the D gene is possibly TRBD1 (5 bases). The length of the CDR3 is 16 residues. Germline V gene sequence: CDR1 SEHNR, CDR2 FQNEAQ (reference sequence). The germline V and J ends were trimmed by 2 bases and 4 bases, with 17 bases remaining between them. CDR3 in DNA: TGTGCCAGCAGCTTAACGGGGGGAAAGATGAGCACTGAAGCTTTCTTT. Translating gives CASSLTGGKMSTEAFF.

This clonotype appeared a few times. The V call is TRBV13, the J call TRBJ2-7; 10 nucleotides line up with TRBD2. This CDR3 has 17 residues. J gave up 4 bases and V 1 base, and 10 bases lay outside the gene matches. CDR1 is PRHDT, CDR2 FYEKMQ, per germline (reference sequence). The CDR3 reads CASSLAPLAGVRYEQYF. In DNA form, the CDR3 reads TGTGCCAGCAGCTTAGCGCCGCTAGCGGGAGTACGATACGAGCAGTACTTC.

This clonotype was seen repeatedly, ten times or more. The rearrangement links TRBV10-3 to TRBJ2-3, with 11 bases identical to TRBD1. Germline V gives CDR1 ENHRY, CDR2 SYGVKD. V shed 8 bases, J shed 4 bases, and the junction held 11 bases outside the gene matches. This CDR3 region has 16 residues. CDR3 loop: CAISLRRTGGPDTQYF. The DNA for the CDR3 is TGTGCCATCTCACTACGTCGGACAGGGGGCCCAGATACGCAGTATTTT.

This clonotype appeared many times. The J gene is TRBJ2-2, the V gene TRBV6-9; perhaps D is TRBD1 or TRBD2 (5 bases each). The CDR3 runs 17 residues. V lost 4 bases to trimming and J lost 4 bases, with 19 bases between them. The germline V gene has CDR1 MNHGY and CDR2 SVAAGI. Written as DNA, the CDR3 is TGTGCCAGCAGTTTCTTCGGGGCTAGTATAGGCACCGGGGAGCTGTTTTTT. Amino acids: CASSFFGASIGTGELFF.

This clonotype has a count of ten or more. The chain is built from TRBV11-3 and TRBJ2-1; a weak D match, TRBD1 (5 bases). The CDR3 covers 15 residues. Germline V gives CDR1 SGHNT, CDR2 YENEEA. V gave up 0 bases and J gave up 5 bases, with 11 bases separating them. The CDR3 DNA reads as TGTGCCAGCAGCTTAGAGGGCAGGGATAACAATGAGCAGTTCTTC. It yields the protein CASSLEGRDNNEQFF.

V gene TRBV18 combines with J gene TRBJ2-5; 10 positions match TRBD2. The ends lost 5 bases at V and 5 bases at J; junction bases unmatched: 5. Germline V lookup: CDR1 KGHSH, CDR2 LQKENI. This CDR3 contains 14 residues. As DNA, the CDR3 is TGTGCCAGCTCAATCGGGACTAGCGAGGAGACCCAGTACTTC. Amino acids: CASSIGTSEETQYF. Full variable domain (outside the CDR3, taken from reference TRBV18 and TRBJ2-5): NAGVMQNPRHLVRRRGQEARLRCSPMKGHSHVYWYRQLPEEGLKFMVYLQKENIIDESGMPKERFSAEFPKEGPSILRIQQVVRGDSAAYFCASSIGTSEETQYFGPGTRLLVL.

The rearrangement joins TRBV11-2 to TRBJ2-5; 9 bases agree with TRBD2. This CDR3 region has 16 residues. V lost 5 bases, J lost 2 bases, and 9 bases stayed unmatched. Germline CDR1 reads SGHAT; CDR2 reads FQNNGV. The CDR3 DNA reads as TGTGCCAGCAGCGTTTCCGGGACTAGCCCTCAAGAGACCCAGTACTTC. It codes for CASSVSGTSPQETQYF.

This clonotype was counted at least ten times. DNA for the CDR3: TGTGCCAGCAGGGCAGGGGCTTCTAACTCTGGGGCCAACGTCCTGACTTTC. It specifies CASRAGASNSGANVLTF. This chain links TRBV11-2 with TRBJ2-6, with D possibly matching TRBD1 (6 bases). This CDR3 has 17 residues. V was clipped by 6 bases and J by 0 bases, with 15 bases between them. Germline V lookup: CDR1 SGHAT, CDR2 FQNNGV.

At least ten counts were recorded for this clonotype. The chain couples TRBV7-2 to TRBJ2-3; 10 bases are a match to TRBD2. V dropped 5 bases and J dropped 2; count of bases not matched to a gene: 7. CDR1 and CDR2 from the germline V gene are SGHTA and FQGNSA. This CDR3 spans 16 amino acids. CDR3 sequence (DNA): TGTGCCAGCAGCCTCCGGACTAGCGGAGTCACAGATACGCAGTATTTT. This encodes CASSLRTSGVTDTQYF.

The genes are TRBV6-4 and TRBJ2-1; weak D call: TRBD2 (7 bases). V was trimmed by 2 bases and J by 0 bases, leaving 20 bases between them. Looked up from germline, CDR1 is MRHNA and CDR2 is SNTAGT. The CDR3 spans 19 residues. CDR3 region: CASSDPRTLRGGSYNEQFF. The CDR3 DNA is TGTGCCAGCAGTGACCCTCGGACTCTGAGGGGGGGCTCCTACAATGAGCAGTTCTTC.

In the case of this clonotype: An end of the junction does not agree with germline; a read error may underlie this. V is TRBV10-1 and J is TRBJ1-1; the D is unclear. Germline V gene data show CDR1 as WNHNN and CDR2 as SYGVQD (reference sequence). This CDR3 region has 13 residues. In DNA, the CDR3 is TGCGCCAGCGGTGAGTCGGGCCTAACAGAAGCTTTCTTT. Its translation: CASGESGLTEAFF.

This clonotype was detected only a few times. This chain uses TRBV14 with TRBJ2-1, with a possible D match to TRBD2 (5 bases). Trimming took 2 bases from V and 2 from J, leaving 7 bases between them. The germline V gene has CDR1 SGHDN and CDR2 FVKESK. The CDR3 length is 14 residues. DNA for the CDR3: TGTGCCAGCAGCCAATACGGGGCCTACAATGAGCAGTTCTTC. Translated, it gives CASSQYGAYNEQFF.

Comment on this clonotype: A clone one base away is much larger, so this may be a read error. This chain joins TRBV12-3 or TRBV12-4 and TRBJ1-4; D might be TRBD1 (5 bases). CDR3 length: 15 residues. Trimming took 7 bases from V and 3 from J, leaving 15 bases between them. This chain's CDR3 is CASTRDLISNEKLFF. Here the CDR3 DNA reads TGTGCCAGCACACGGGACCTAATATCTAATGAAAAACTGTTTTTT.

This clonotype has at least ten counts. The chain employs TRBV12-3 or TRBV12-4 and TRBJ2-1, with D possibly being TRBD1 (7 bases). The CDR3 runs to 14 residues. Trimming took 3 bases from V and 9 from J, leaving 15 bases between them. The CDR3 reads CASSFQGDFGEQFF. CDR3 coding DNA: TGTGCCAGCAGTTTCCAGGGGGACTTCGGTGAGCAGTTCTTC.

This clonotype occurred a few times. The chain has TRBV7-2 and TRBJ2-7; tentatively, D is TRBD1 (6 bases). Germline lookup yields CDR1 SGHTA and CDR2 FQGNSA. CDR3 length: 14 amino acids. Trimming left V 6 bases short and J 0 bases short, with 12 bases between. The CDR3 is CASSYTDSSYEQYF. CDR3 nucleotide sequence: TGTGCCAGCAGTTACACGGACAGCTCCTACGAGCAGTACTTC.

The rearrangement links TRBV2 to TRBJ2-6, with D tentatively TRBD1 or TRBD2 (5 bases each). The CDR3 runs to 16 residues. CDR1 and CDR2 from the germline V gene are SNHLY and FYNNEI. The germline V and J ends were trimmed by 6 bases and 0 bases, with 12 bases remaining between them. CDR3 coding DNA: TGTGCCAGCAGCCCTATTGGGGGCTCTGGGGCCAACGTCCTGACTTTC. Encoded protein: CASSPIGGSGANVLTF.

Comment on this clonotype: Possible read error: a much larger clone is one base away. The chain recombines TRBV19 with TRBJ1-1; D uncertain. Germline CDR1 reads LNHDA; CDR2 reads SQIVND (reference sequence). The CDR3 consists of 15 residues. V shed 8 bases and J shed 0 bases, with 16 bases lying between them. The CDR3 nucleotides are TGTGCCAGTTGTCCCCCGGGGTGGATGAACACTGAAGCTTTCTTT. Its translation: CASCPPGWMNTEAFF.

This rearrangement joins TRBV6-1 to TRBJ2-1, with a possible D match to TRBD2 (5 bases). V was shortened by 6 bases and J by 5 bases, with 8 bases between the two germline ends. The CDR3 runs to 12 residues. Germline loops: CDR1 MNHNS, CDR2 SASEGT. CDR3 region: CASRDGNNEQFF. The CDR3 region has the DNA TGTGCCAGCAGGGACGGGAACAATGAGCAGTTCTTC.

This clonotype was found many times. The chain carries TRBV7-9 and TRBJ1-2; D is possibly TRBD1 (6 bases). Looked up from germline, CDR1 is SEHNR and CDR2 is FQNEAQ (reference sequence). V lost 8 bases to trimming and J lost 3 bases, with 13 bases between them. This CDR3 is built from 13 residues. CDR3 coding DNA: TGTGCCAGCCTAGGGGGGGATGACTATGGCTACACCTTC. This gives the protein CASLGGDDYGYTF.

This clonotype was detected ten times or more. CDR3 sequence (DNA): TGCGCCAGCAGCTTGGGGGACCGGGGAAGAAGTGAAAAACTGTTTTTT. Translation: CASSLGDRGRSEKLFF. The V gene is TRBV5-1, the J gene TRBJ1-4, with D possibly matching TRBD1 (5 bases). The ends were cut back, 0 bases at V and 7 bases at J, with 16 bases in the middle. This CDR3 contains 16 residues. CDR1 is SGHRS, CDR2 YFSETQ, per germline.

This clonotype was detected ten times or more. The rearrangement joins TRBV5-1 to TRBJ2-3; possibly TRBD2 for D (6 bases). The CDR3 runs 14 residues. From germline, CDR1 is SGHRS and CDR2 YFSETQ. V was clipped by 0 bases and J by 2 bases, with 7 bases between them. The CDR3 loop is CASSLAGDTDTQYF. CDR3 DNA sequence: TGCGCCAGCAGCTTGGCGGGGGACACAGATACGCAGTATTTT.

The chain joins TRBV6-1 to TRBJ1-3, with a weak D call TRBD1 (6 bases). Germline values: CDR1 MNHNS, CDR2 SASEGT. Deletions cut 7 bases from V and 5 bases from J, with 18 bases between. The CDR3 is 15 residues long. The CDR3 sequence: CASNPGAVGRNTIYF. CDR3 in DNA: TGTGCCAGCAATCCAGGGGCCGTTGGGAGAAACACCATATATTTT.